These 16 T cell receptor beta chains originate from one sample sequenced in a study of Graves' ophthalmopathy and Graves' hyperthyroidism. The TCR beta CDR3 regions underwent amplification from RNA transcripts. Second-round multiplex PCR came after first-round RT-PCR with HTBI primers. TCRdb reanalysed the multiplex PCR reads using MiXCR and keeps one entry per CDR3 protein. In the table there are fewer than 400,000 distinct CDR3 sequences, around 19% of which are singletons. Sequenced: peripheral blood. These receptors were taken from a woman aged 18-29 years with Graves' ophthalmopathy.

In its sample, this clonotype was seen many times. J is TRBJ1-1 and V is TRBV12-3 or TRBV12-4; 7 bases align to TRBD1. The CDR3 has 16 amino acids. Losses at the gene ends were 6 bases for V and 0 bases for J; bases not matched to a gene: 10. The CDR3 reads CASSQDRAPMNTEAFF. The CDR3 DNA sequence: TGTGCCAGCAGCCAAGACAGGGCCCCCATGAACACTGAAGCTTTCTTT.

This clonotype was seen repeatedly, ten times or more. V gene TRBV7-2 combines with J gene TRBJ1-2, with TRBD1 matching 9 bases. V was clipped by 8 bases and J by 2 bases; unmatched bases: 6. CDR3 length: 14 amino acids. The germline V gene encodes CDR1 SGHTA and CDR2 FQGNSA. The CDR3 nucleotides read TGTGCCAGCCACAGGGGGCGCATAAACTATGGCTACACCTTC. It specifies CASHRGRINYGYTF.

In this sample, this clonotype turned up a few times. The chain has TRBV12-3 or TRBV12-4 and TRBJ1-2; the D is unclear. Trimming pared 6 bases from V and 2 bases from J, leaving 7 bases between. The length of the CDR3 is 12 residues. CDR3 sequence (DNA): TGTGCCAGCAGGCCTGACAACTATGGCTACACCTTC. It codes for CASRPDNYGYTF.

The chain employs TRBV7-6 and TRBJ2-7, with a possible D match to TRBD1 (9 bases). Trimming removed 10 bases at V and 4 bases at J, with 20 bases between. Looked up from germline, CDR1 is SGHVS and CDR2 is FNYEAQ. The CDR3 loop spans 14 amino acids. CDR3 in DNA: TGTGCCACCTCCCGGGGGGGGACAGGGTACGAGCAGTACTTC. It encodes CATSRGGTGYEQYF.

The sample holds many counts of this clonotype. The chain joins TRBV7-2 to TRBJ2-2; D remains ambiguous. The V end lost 5 bases, the J end lost 2 bases, and 6 bases lay between the germline ends. The CDR3 consists of 13 residues. CDR1 and CDR2 (germline): SGHTA, FQGNSA. The CDR3 DNA is TGTGCCAGCAGCGCTATAAACACCGGGGAGCTGTTTTTT. Its protein product is CASSAINTGELFF. The full variable domain, in which reference TRBV7-2 and TRBJ2-2 provide the parts outside the CDR3, is GAGVSQSPSNKVTEKGKDVELRCDPISGHTALYWYRQSLGQGLEFLIYFQGNSAPDKSGLPSDRFSAERTGGSVSTLTIQRTQQEDSAVYLCASSAINTGELFFGEGSRLTVL.

The chain employs TRBV4-3 and TRBJ2-2, with 8 nucleotides matching TRBD2. The CDR3 totals 17 residues. J gave up 6 bases and V 1 base, and 10 bases lay outside the gene matches. The V gene's germline CDR1 is LGHNA and CDR2 YSLEER. The CDR3 sequence: CASSQVPAGELAGELFF. The CDR3 nucleotides read TGCGCCAGCAGCCAAGTTCCAGCGGGAGAATTGGCCGGGGAGCTGTTTTTT.

A few counts support this clonotype. Compared with germline, one end of the junction differs, possibly owing to a read error. The J gene is TRBJ2-2, the V gene TRBV6-1; no firm D call. Per the germline V gene, CDR1 is MNHNS and CDR2 is SASEGT. The CDR3 runs to 13 residues. CDR3 region: CAGSPFNTGELFF. The CDR3 nucleotides are TGTGCCGGCAGTCCCTTTAACACCGGGGAGCTGTTTTTT.

This clonotype was counted ten times or more. The rearrangement links TRBV19 to TRBJ1-5, with D tentatively TRBD1 (6 bases). Germline V gene sequence: CDR1 LNHDA, CDR2 SQIVND (reference sequence). The V and J ends lost 10 bases and 2 bases respectively, with 18 bases between them. CDR3 length: 15 amino acids. The CDR3 nucleotides are TGTGCCACCCGACTCCCACAGGGAGGCAATCAGCCCCAGCATTTT. Its protein product is CATRLPQGGNQPQHF. The full variable domain, its missing parts supplied by reference TRBV19 and TRBJ1-5, is DGGITQSPKYLFRKEGQNVTLSCEQNLNHDAMYWYRQDPGQGLRLIYYSQIVNDFQKGDIAEGYSVSREKKESFPLTVTSAQKNPTAFYLCATRLPQGGNQPQHFGDGTRLSIL.

This clonotype was picked up many times. V is TRBV2 and J is TRBJ1-6, with D uncertain. CDR1 is SNHLY, CDR2 FYNNEI, per germline. The ends were cut back, 7 bases at V and 14 bases at J, with 15 bases in the middle. CDR3 size: 12 residues. DNA of the CDR3: TGTGCCAGCAAGAAGGGCCTCGCAACCCTCCACTTT. As protein: CASKKGLATLHF.

This clonotype appeared many times. Lacking the conserved final phenylalanine or tryptophan, this CDR3 likely reflects a read error. The V call is TRBV28, the J call TRBJ1-1, with unresolved D. CDR3 length equals 14 residues. Trimming left V 5 bases short and J 7 bases short, with 17 bases between. The germline V gene encodes CDR1 MDHEN and CDR2 SYDVKM. The CDR3 DNA is TGTGCCAGCAGTACGTCCGTGGCCTGGGGTGAAGCTTTCCTT. Translation gives CASSTSVAWGEAFL.

This clonotype was found many times. J is TRBJ1-2 and V is TRBV20-1; TRBD1 is a possible D gene (6 bases). The germline V gene has CDR1 DFQATT and CDR2 SNEGSKA (reference sequence). This CDR3 is 14 amino acids long. The V and J ends lost 1 base and 2 bases respectively, with 11 bases between them. For the CDR3, the DNA is TGCAGTGCTAGAGGGGGGGCCGGAAACTATGGCTACACCTTC. It translates to CSARGGAGNYGYTF.

This clonotype was detected ten times or more. The V call is TRBV6-1, the J call TRBJ1-1; maybe TRBD1 (5 bases). The CDR3 loop spans 13 amino acids. Germline CDR1 and CDR2: MNHNS and SASEGT. Trimming removed 6 bases from V and 6 bases from J, with 14 bases in between. The CDR3 loop is CASRPGPGAEAFF. The DNA of the CDR3 is TGTGCCAGCAGACCGGGGCCGGGCGCTGAAGCTTTCTTT.

This clonotype was observed at least ten times. V usage is TRBV4-2 and J usage is TRBJ2-4; the D gene could be TRBD1 or TRBD2 (5 bases each). Germline loops: CDR1 LGHNA, CDR2 YNFKEQ. Between the trimmed V and J ends, which lost 4 bases and 0 bases, there was a span of 31 bases. This CDR3 contains 22 residues. The CDR3 DNA reads as TGTGCCAGCAGCCCAAAGGTCGCCACCCGGGGACCGAGACTTCTAGCCAAAAACATTCAGTACTTC. It encodes CASSPKVATRGPRLLAKNIQYF.

The sample holds many counts of this clonotype. The V and J genes are TRBV11-1 and TRBJ2-7; tentative D call: TRBD2 (6 bases). With 3 bases removed from V and 3 bases from J, the gap between germline ends came to 12 bases. CDR1 and CDR2 from the germline V gene are SGHAT and FQDESV (reference sequence). The CDR3 sequence is 14 residues long. CDR3 region: CASSFRRVYYEQYF. CDR3 sequence (DNA): TGTGCCAGCAGCTTTCGGAGGGTCTACTACGAGCAGTACTTC.

This clonotype has a count of ten or more. One junction end does not reproduce the germline sequence, and a read error may be involved. The V and J genes are TRBV18 and TRBJ2-5, with a weak D call TRBD2 (5 bases). The germline gives CDR1 KGHSH, CDR2 LQKENI. The CDR3 loop spans 15 amino acids. The DNA for the CDR3 is TGTGCCAGCTCGCCACCTACGGGGATCCAAGAGACCCAGTACTTC. It yields the protein CASSPPTGIQETQYF.

The genes are TRBV12-3 or TRBV12-4 and TRBJ2-7; D not resolved. The CDR3 is 12 residues long. V lost 3 bases and J 5 bases, leaving 8 bases between the germline ends. The CDR3 coding sequence is TGTGCCAGCAGTTTTTGGGTGAACGAGCAGTACTTC. Translation gives CASSFWVNEQYF.